This is a list of T cell receptor beta chains from one sample in a study of glioma-infiltrating T cells. TCRdb re-called the multiplex PCR reads through MiXCR, storing one row per CDR3 protein. The sample has about 130,000 distinct CDR3 sequences; about 23% are singletons. The sample comprised glioma tissue, nonneoplastic brain tissue, or PBMCs (not recorded which). These receptors originate from a human donor with low-grade glioma or glioblastoma, undergoing nonglioma brain surgery, or in good health (not recorded which). Each CDR3 is given with its conserved first and last residue. The D gene is left open where the match is weak. Clone size is not always given. Where it is, it says once, few, many or a class for expanded clones.

j_gene: TRBJ2-7; d_gene: TRBD1; v_gene: TRBV3-1; abundance: few; CDR3aa: CASSQVWGQGYEQYF; CDR3nt: TGTGCCAGCAGCCAAGTTTGGGGACAGGGCTACGAGCAGTACTTC
j_gene: TRBJ2-7; d_gene: .; v_gene: TRBV12-3/TRBV12-4; abundance: many; CDR3aa: CASSLAREQYF; CDR3nt: TGTGCCAGCAGCCTGGCTCGTGAGCAGTACTTC
j_gene: TRBJ1-4; d_gene: .; v_gene: TRBV4-2; abundance: few; CDR3aa: CASSQAIVGTTNEKLFF; CDR3nt: TGTGCCAGCAGCCAAGCCATCGTGGGAACAACTAATGAAAAACTGTTTTTT
j_gene: TRBJ2-1; d_gene: .; v_gene: TRBV12-3/TRBV12-4; abundance: many; CDR3aa: CASSPRYNEQFF; CDR3nt: TGTGCCAGTTCCCCGCGGTACAATGAGCAGTTCTTC
j_gene: TRBJ1-4; d_gene: TRBD1; v_gene: TRBV30; abundance: .; CDR3aa: CAWSPGGHEKLFF; CDR3nt: TGTGCCTGGAGTCCAGGGGGCCATGAAAAACTGTTTTTT
j_gene: TRBJ2-5; d_gene: .; v_gene: TRBV27; abundance: many; CDR3aa: CASSLSAQDQETQYF; CDR3nt: TGTGCCAGCAGTTTATCGGCACAGGACCAAGAGACCCAGTACTTC
j_gene: TRBJ2-7; d_gene: TRBD2; v_gene: TRBV19; abundance: few; CDR3aa: CASRGLAEYEQYF; CDR3nt: TGTGCCAGTAGGGGACTAGCTGAATACGAGCAGTACTTC
j_gene: TRBJ1-5; d_gene: .; v_gene: TRBV12-3/TRBV12-4; abundance: many; CDR3aa: CASSLTGQSNQPQHF; CDR3nt: TGTGCCAGCAGTCTCACTGGACAGTCTAATCAGCCCCAGCATTTT
j_gene: TRBJ1-6; d_gene: .; v_gene: TRBV19; abundance: many; CDR3aa: CASSIEGIQNSPLHF; CDR3nt: TGTGCCAGTAGTATAGAAGGGATCCAAAATTCACCCCTCCACTTT
j_gene: TRBJ2-5; d_gene: TRBD1; v_gene: TRBV7-2; abundance: many; CDR3aa: CASSFPGGEEQETQYF; CDR3nt: TGTGCCAGCAGCTTTCCAGGGGGCGAAGAACAAGAGACCCAGTACTTC
j_gene: TRBJ2-5; d_gene: .; v_gene: TRBV4-1; abundance: many; CDR3aa: CASSQDLHGTQYQETQYF; CDR3nt: TGCGCCAGCAGCCAAGACCTTCACGGGACCCAGTACCAAGAGACCCAGTACTTC
j_gene: TRBJ2-6; d_gene: .; v_gene: TRBV7-3; abundance: many; CDR3aa: CASSHPSPLSSGANVLTF; CDR3nt: TGTGCCAGCAGCCATCCCTCCCCCCTTAGCTCTGGGGCCAACGTCCTGACTTTC
j_gene: TRBJ2-1; d_gene: TRBD2; v_gene: TRBV12-3/TRBV12-4; abundance: once; CDR3aa: CARRRTSRSSYNEQFF; CDR3nt: TGTGCCAGAAGGCGGACTAGCAGGAGCTCCTACAATGAGCAGTTCTTC
j_gene: TRBJ2-1; d_gene: .; v_gene: TRBV4-2; abundance: many; CDR3aa: CASSQVDYNEQFF; CDR3nt: TGTGCCAGCAGCCAAGTTGATTACAATGAGCAGTTCTTC
j_gene: TRBJ1-1; d_gene: .; v_gene: TRBV10-3; abundance: many; CDR3aa: CAISDREGTEAFF; CDR3nt: TGTGCCATCAGTGACAGGGAGGGGACTGAAGCTTTCTTT
j_gene: TRBJ1-5; d_gene: .; v_gene: TRBV6-5; abundance: .; CDR3aa: CASNQGATGSNQPKHF; CDR3nt: TGTGCCAGCAACCAAGGGGCGACAGGTAGCAATCAGCCCAAGCATTTT
j_gene: TRBJ2-1; d_gene: TRBD2; v_gene: TRBV20-1; abundance: .; CDR3aa: CSAKLAGGHNEQFF; CDR3nt: TGCAGTGCTAAACTAGCGGGAGGCCACAATGAGCAGTTCTTC
j_gene: TRBJ2-7; d_gene: .; v_gene: TRBV3-1; abundance: many; CDR3aa: CASSRGGTASSLQYF; CDR3nt: TGTGCCAGCAGCCGGGGGGGGACAGCAAGTAGCCTGCAGTACTTC
j_gene: TRBJ1-2; d_gene: .; v_gene: TRBV12-3/TRBV12-4; abundance: once; CDR3aa: CASSLPVEGYGYTF; CDR3nt: TGTGCCAGCAGTTTACCCGTGGAGGGCTATGGCTACACCTTC
j_gene: TRBJ2-1; d_gene: TRBD1; v_gene: TRBV29-1; abundance: few; CDR3aa: CSVVQGVGVSEQFF; CDR3nt: TGCAGCGTTGTACAGGGGGTAGGGGTTAGTGAGCAGTTCTTC
j_gene: TRBJ1-3; d_gene: .; v_gene: TRBV27; abundance: many; CDR3aa: CASSFRSSGNTIYF; CDR3nt: TGTGCCAGCAGTTTCCGGAGCTCTGGAAACACCATATATTTT